This T cell receptor (beta chain) came from a study of PD-1 blockade in classical Hodgkin lymphoma. As concerns this clone: Its specificity is unknown.

Measured with immunoSEQ multiplex PCR; TCRdb has only the in-frame clones, and not every one. The sample records about 21,000 clones, around nine tenths being singletons. The study's findings and limits: Repertoire differences have undefined causes, possibly disease activity or prior therapy. Newly diagnosed patients were reported to start with lower TCR diversity than healthy donors.

The CDR3 contains 14 residues. Germline values: CDR1 MDHEN, CDR2 SYDVKM. V lost 1 base to trimming and J lost 5 bases; unmatched junction nucleotides: 3. Time point of the sample: newly diagnosed, previously untreated cHL patient sample. Isolation of CD8+ T cells from thawed PBMCs used magnetic negative selection. A comparison was provided by newly diagnosed, untreated classical Hodgkin lymphoma PBMCs. Sequencing used CD8+ T cells from blood. This TCR was sampled from a human donor with classical Hodgkin lymphoma. The J gene is TRBJ2-5, the V gene TRBV28; the match to TRBD2 covers 8 bases. The CDR3 loop reads CASSLSASGETQYF. The CDR3 nucleotides read TGTGCCAGCAGTTTATCGGCTAGCGGGGAGACCCAGTACTTC.